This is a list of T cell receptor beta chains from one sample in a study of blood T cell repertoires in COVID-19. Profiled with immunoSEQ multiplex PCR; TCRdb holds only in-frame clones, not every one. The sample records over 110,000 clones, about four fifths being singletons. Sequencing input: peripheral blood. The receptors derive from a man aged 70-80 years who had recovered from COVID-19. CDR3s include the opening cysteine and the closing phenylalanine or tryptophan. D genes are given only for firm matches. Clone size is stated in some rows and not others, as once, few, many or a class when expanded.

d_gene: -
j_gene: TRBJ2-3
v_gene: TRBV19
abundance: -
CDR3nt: TGTGCCAGTAGTATGGGAGGCACAGATACGCAGTATTTT
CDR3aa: CASSMGGTDTQYF

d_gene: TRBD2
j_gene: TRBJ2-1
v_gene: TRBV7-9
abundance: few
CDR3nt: TGTGCCAGCAGCTTAGCGCAGGCTAGCGGACACAATGAGCAGTTCTTC
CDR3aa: CASSLAQASGHNEQFF

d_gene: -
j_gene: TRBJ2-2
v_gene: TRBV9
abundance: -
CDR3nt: TGTGCCAGCAGCGTTGCAGCGAACACCGGGGAGCTGTTTTTT
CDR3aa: CASSVAANTGELFF

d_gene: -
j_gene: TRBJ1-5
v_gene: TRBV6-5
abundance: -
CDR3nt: TGTGCCAGCAGGGGCCATAGCAATCAGCCCCAGCATTTT
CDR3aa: CASRGHSNQPQHF

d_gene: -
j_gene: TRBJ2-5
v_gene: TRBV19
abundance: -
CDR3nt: TGTGCCAGTAGTATAGGGACTAACGAACAAGAGACCCAGTACTTC
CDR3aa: CASSIGTNEQETQYF

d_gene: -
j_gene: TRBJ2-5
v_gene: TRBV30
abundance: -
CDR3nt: TGTGCCTGGAGTTCCCCGGGACTTACACAAGAGACCCAGTACTTC
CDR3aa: CAWSSPGLTQETQYF

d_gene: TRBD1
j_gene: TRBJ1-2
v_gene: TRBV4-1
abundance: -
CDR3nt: TGCGCCAGCAGCCCCAACGGACAGGCGACATATGGCTACACCTTC
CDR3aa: CASSPNGQATYGYTF

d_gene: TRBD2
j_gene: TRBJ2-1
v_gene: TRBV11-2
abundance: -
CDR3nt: TGTGCCAGCAGAACACCGGGTCTAAAGCGGGGTGAGCAGTTCTTC
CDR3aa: CASRTPGLKRGEQFF

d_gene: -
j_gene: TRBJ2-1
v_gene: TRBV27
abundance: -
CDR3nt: TGTGCCAGCAGTTTATCGGCTAGTCCCTACAATGAGCAGTTCTTC
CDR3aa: CASSLSASPYNEQFF

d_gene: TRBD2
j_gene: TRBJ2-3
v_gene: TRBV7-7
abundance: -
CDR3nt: TGTGCCAGCAGCCCCGGACTAGCGGGAGTAGGTGATACGCAGTATTTT
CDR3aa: CASSPGLAGVGDTQYF

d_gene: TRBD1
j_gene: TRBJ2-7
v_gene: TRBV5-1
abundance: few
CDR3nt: TGCGCCAGCAGCCGGGGACAGGGGGCGTCCGAGCAGTACTTC
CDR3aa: CASSRGQGASEQYF

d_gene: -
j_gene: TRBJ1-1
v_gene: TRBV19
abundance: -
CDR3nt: TGTGCCAGTAGTTTCCCGGCGGGGGACTTGAACACTGAAGCTTTCTTT
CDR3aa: CASSFPAGDLNTEAFF

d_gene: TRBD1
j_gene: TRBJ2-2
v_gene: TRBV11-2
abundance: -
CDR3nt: TGTGCCAGCAGCCCCGACAGGGCCCGCACCGGGGAGCTGTTTTTT
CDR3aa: CASSPDRARTGELFF

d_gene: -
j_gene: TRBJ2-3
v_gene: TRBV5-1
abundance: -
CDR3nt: TGCGCCAGCAGCTCGGCAGCGGCGGGGAGTAGGGATACGCAGTATTTT
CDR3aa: CASSSAAAGSRDTQYF

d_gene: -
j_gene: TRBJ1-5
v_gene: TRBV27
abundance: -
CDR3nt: TGTGCCAGCAGTTTAGGGGCGAATCAGCCCCAGCATTTT
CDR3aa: CASSLGANQPQHF

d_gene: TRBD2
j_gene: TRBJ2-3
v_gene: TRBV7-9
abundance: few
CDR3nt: TGTGCCAGCAGCGCGGCCCGCGGGAGCGGTACAGATACGCAGTATTTT
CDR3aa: CASSAARGSGTDTQYF

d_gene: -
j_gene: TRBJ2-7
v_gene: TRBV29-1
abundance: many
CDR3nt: TGCAGCGTGCTGACAGGAGGCAGCTACGAGCAGTACTTC
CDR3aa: CSVLTGGSYEQYF

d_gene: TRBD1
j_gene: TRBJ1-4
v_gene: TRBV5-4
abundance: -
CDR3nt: TGTGCCAGCAGCACGGACAGGAGTAATGAAAAACTGTTTTTT
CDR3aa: CASSTDRSNEKLFF

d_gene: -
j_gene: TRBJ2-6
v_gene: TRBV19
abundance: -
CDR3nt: TGTGCCAGTAGTCCCGCGGGGCCTAGCTCTGGGGCCAACGTCCTGACTTTC
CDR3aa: CASSPAGPSSGANVLTF

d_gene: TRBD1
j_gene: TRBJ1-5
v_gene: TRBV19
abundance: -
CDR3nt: TGTGCCAGTAGTATAGCTACAGGGGAGGCACAGCCCCAGCATTTT
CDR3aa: CASSIATGEAQPQHF

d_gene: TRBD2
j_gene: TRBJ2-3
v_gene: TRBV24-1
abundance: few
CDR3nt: TGTGCCACCAGTGATTCAGCGGGAATCACAGATACGCAGTATTTT
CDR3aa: CATSDSAGITDTQYF

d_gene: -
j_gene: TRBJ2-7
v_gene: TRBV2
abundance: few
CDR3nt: TGTGCCAGCCTAGCTCTCGGCGAGCAGTACTTC
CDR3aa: CASLALGEQYF

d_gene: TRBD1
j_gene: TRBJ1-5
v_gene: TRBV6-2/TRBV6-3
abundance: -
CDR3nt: TGTGCCAGCAGTACGACAGGGGTGATCAGGCAGCCCCAGCATTTT
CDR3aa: CASSTTGVIRQPQHF